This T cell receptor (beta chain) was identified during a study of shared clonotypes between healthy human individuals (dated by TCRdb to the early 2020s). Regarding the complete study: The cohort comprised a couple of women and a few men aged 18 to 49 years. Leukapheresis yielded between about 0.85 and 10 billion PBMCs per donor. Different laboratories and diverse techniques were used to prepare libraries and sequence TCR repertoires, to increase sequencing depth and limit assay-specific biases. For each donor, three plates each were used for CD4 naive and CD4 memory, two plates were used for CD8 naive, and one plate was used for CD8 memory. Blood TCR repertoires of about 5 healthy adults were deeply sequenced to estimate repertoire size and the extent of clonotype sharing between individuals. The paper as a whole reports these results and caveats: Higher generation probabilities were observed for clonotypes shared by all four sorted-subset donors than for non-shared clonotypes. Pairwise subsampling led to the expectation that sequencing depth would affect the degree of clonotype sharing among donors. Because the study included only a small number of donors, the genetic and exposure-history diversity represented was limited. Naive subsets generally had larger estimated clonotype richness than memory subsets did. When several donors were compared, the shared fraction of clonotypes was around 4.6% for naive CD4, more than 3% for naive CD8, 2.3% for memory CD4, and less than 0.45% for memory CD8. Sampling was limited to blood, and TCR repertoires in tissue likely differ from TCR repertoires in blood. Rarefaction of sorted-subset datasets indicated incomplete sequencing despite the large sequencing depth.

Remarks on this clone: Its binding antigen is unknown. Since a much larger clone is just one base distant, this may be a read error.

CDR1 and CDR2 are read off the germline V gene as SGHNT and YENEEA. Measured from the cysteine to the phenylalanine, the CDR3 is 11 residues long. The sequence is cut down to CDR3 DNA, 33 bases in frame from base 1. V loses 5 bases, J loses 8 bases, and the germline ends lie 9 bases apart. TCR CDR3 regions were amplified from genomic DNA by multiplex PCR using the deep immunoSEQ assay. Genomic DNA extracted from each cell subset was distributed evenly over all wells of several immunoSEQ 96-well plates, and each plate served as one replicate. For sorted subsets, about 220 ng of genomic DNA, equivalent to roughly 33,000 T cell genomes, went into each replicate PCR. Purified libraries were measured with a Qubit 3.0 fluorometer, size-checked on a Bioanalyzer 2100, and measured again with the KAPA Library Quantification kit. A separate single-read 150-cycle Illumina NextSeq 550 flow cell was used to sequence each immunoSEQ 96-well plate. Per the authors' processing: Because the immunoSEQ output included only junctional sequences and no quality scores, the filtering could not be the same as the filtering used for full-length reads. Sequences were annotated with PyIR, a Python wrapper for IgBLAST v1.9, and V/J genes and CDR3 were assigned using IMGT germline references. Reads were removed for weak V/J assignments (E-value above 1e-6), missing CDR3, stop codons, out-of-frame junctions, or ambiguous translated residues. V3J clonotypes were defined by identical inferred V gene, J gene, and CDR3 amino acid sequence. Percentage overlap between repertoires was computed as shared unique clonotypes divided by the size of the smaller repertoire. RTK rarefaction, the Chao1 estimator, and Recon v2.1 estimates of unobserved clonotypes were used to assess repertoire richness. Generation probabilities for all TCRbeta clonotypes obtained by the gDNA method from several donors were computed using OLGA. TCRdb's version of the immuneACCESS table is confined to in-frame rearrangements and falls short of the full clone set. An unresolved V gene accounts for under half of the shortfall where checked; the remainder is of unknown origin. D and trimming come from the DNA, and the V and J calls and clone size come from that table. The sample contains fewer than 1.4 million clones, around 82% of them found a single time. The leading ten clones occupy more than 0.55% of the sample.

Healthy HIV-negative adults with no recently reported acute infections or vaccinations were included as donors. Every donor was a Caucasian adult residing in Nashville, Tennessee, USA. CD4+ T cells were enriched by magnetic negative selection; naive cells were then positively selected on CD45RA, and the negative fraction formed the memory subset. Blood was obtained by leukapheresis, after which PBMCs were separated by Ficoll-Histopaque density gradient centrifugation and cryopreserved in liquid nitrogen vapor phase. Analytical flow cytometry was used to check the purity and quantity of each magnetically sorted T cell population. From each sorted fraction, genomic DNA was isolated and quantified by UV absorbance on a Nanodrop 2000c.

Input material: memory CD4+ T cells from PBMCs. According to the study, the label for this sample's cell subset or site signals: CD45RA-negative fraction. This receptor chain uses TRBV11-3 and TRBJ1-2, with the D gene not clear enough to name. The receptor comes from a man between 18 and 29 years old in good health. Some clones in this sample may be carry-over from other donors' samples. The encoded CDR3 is CASSQSTGYTF. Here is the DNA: TGTGCCAGCAGCCAGTCGACGGGCTACACCTTC.